A selection of T cell receptor beta chains follows, all from one sample in a study of shared clonotypes between healthy human individuals. TCRdb's table, derived via immunoSEQ multiplex PCR, lists solely in-frame clones and lacks some. Of roughly 550,000 clones listed, about 95% are singletons. Sequenced input: naive CD8+ T cells sorted from blood. These receptors were obtained from a woman aged 25-40 years in good health. CDR3s include the opening cysteine and the closing phenylalanine or tryptophan. D genes are given only for firm matches. A row's size may be missing; if present it is once, few, many or a size class.

d_gene	abundance	v_gene	j_gene	CDR3nt	CDR3aa
TRBD2	.	TRBV28	TRBJ2-1	TGTGCCAGCAGCCAGGGACTAGTCCCTTACAATGAGCAGTTCTTC	CASSQGLVPYNEQFF
TRBD2	.	TRBV27	TRBJ2-1	TGTGCCAGCACCGCCGGGACTAGCAACAATGAGCAGTTCTTC	CASTAGTSNNEQFF
.	.	TRBV5-4	TRBJ1-2	TGTGCCAGCACCCACGACAGCTATGGCTACACCTTC	CASTHDSYGYTF
.	.	TRBV6-5	TRBJ2-7	TGTGCCAGCAGTTACTCGATGTTGGGGGGGCAATACGAGCAGTACTTC	CASSYSMLGGQYEQYF
.	.	TRBV2	TRBJ2-3	TGTGCCAGCATCACGGAGGGGTATCCCACAGATACGCAGTATTTT	CASITEGYPTDTQYF
TRBD2	.	TRBV29-1	TRBJ2-1	TGCAGCGTCGTCGTAGCGGGAGGGCCGCTTTCCAATGAGCAGTTCTTC	CSVVVAGGPLSNEQFF
.	.	TRBV20-1	TRBJ2-7	TGCAGTGCTAGAGATATCCACGAGCAGTACTTC	CSARDIHEQYF
.	.	TRBV5-5	TRBJ2-3	TGTGCCAGCAGCTCTCCTAGCGAGGGTGTGGATACGCAGTATTTT	CASSSPSEGVDTQYF
.	.	TRBV28	TRBJ2-1	TGTGCCAGCAGTTTAAGGTCATACAATGAGCAGTTCTTC	CASSLRSYNEQFF
.	once	TRBV27	TRBJ2-2	TGTGCCAGCAGTTTAGGGGGCACCGGGGAGCTGTTTTTT	CASSLGGTGELFF
TRBD2	.	TRBV6-5	TRBJ2-5	TGTGCCAGCAGTTACTCCCGGGGACTAGCGCAAGAGACCCAGTACTTC	CASSYSRGLAQETQYF
.	few	TRBV7-9	TRBJ1-2	TGTGCCAGCAGCTCCCGGACGGGAAGGAAGAATGGCTACACCTTC	CASSSRTGRKNGYTF
.	.	TRBV7-9	TRBJ2-1	TGTGCCAGCAGCTCTCTCATGGGAGGGGGAAACAATGAGCAGTTCTTC	CASSSLMGGGNNEQFF
.	.	TRBV28	TRBJ2-5	TGTGCCAGCAGTCTCCCCGTGGCGGAGACCCAGTACTTC	CASSLPVAETQYF
.	.	TRBV13	TRBJ2-7	TGTGCCAGCAGCTTAAGCTCCTACGAGCAGTACTTC	CASSLSSYEQYF
.	.	TRBV27	TRBJ1-2	TGTGCCAGCAGTTTACGAGGCAGGGGAAGCTATGGCTACACCTTC	CASSLRGRGSYGYTF
.	.	TRBV29-1	TRBJ1-1	TGCAGCGTTGAAGCCGGGGGGGCTGAAGCTTTCTTT	CSVEAGGAEAFF
.	.	TRBV4-1	TRBJ1-1	TGCGCCAGCAGTCCGAGTCCGGGCCGGTCCGGCACTGAAGCTTTCTTT	CASSPSPGRSGTEAFF
.	.	TRBV19	TRBJ2-7	TGTGCCAGTAGATTCCGGGACGGAACCTACGAGCAGTACTTC	CASRFRDGTYEQYF
TRBD1	.	TRBV27	TRBJ1-1	TGTGCCACCCTGGTCCAGGGGGAGGTGGGCACTGAAGCTTTCTTT	CATLVQGEVGTEAFF
.	.	TRBV6-6	TRBJ1-3	TGTGCCAGCAGTTACTACCCTTTGACCTTTGGAAACACCATATATTTT	CASSYYPLTFGNTIYF
TRBD2	.	TRBV7-3	TRBJ2-1	TGTGCCAGCAGCTTAAGACTAGCGCCCTACAATGAGCAGTTCTTC	CASSLRLAPYNEQFF
.	.	TRBV5-8	TRBJ1-5	TGTGCCAGCAGCCCATCCGGGACAAGCAATCAGCCCCAGCATTTT	CASSPSGTSNQPQHF
.	.	TRBV6-1	TRBJ1-5	TGTGCCAGCAGTGATGTTAGAAGCAATCAGCCCCAGCATTTT	CASSDVRSNQPQHF
.	.	TRBV19	TRBJ2-1	TGTGCCAGTACCCCGTCCAGCGGTGCGTACAATGAGCAGTTCTTC	CASTPSSGAYNEQFF
.	.	TRBV2	TRBJ1-1	TGTGCCAGCAGTCCAGCCTGGAACACTGAAGCTTTCTTT	CASSPAWNTEAFF
.	.	TRBV29-1	TRBJ1-2	TGCAGCGTACGGACGGGCTATGGCTACACCTTC	CSVRTGYGYTF
.	.	TRBV19	TRBJ2-7	TGTGCCAGTCGCACCGATCTCTACGAGCAGTACTTC	CASRTDLYEQYF
.	.	TRBV4-2	TRBJ1-2	TGTGCCAGCAGCCAAGATAAAGGGCGCTATGGCTACACCTTC	CASSQDKGRYGYTF
.	.	TRBV18	TRBJ2-2	TGTGCCAGCTCACCCCCTTTGGGGAACACCGGGGAGCTGTTTTTT	CASSPPLGNTGELFF
TRBD2	.	TRBV5-8	TRBJ2-7	TGTGCCAGCAGCCACGGGTCTAGCGGGAGTTACGAGCAGTACTTC	CASSHGSSGSYEQYF
TRBD2	.	TRBV19	TRBJ2-3	TGTGCCAGTAGTGGGTGGACTAGCGGGAGCACAGATACGCAGTATTTT	CASSGWTSGSTDTQYF
.	.	TRBV6-1	TRBJ1-2	TGTGCCAGCAGTGAAGAATCGGGGAACTATGGCTACACCTTC	CASSEESGNYGYTF
.	.	TRBV28	TRBJ2-1	TGTGCCAGCAGTTTGGAGAGGGGAGACTTTACGGATGAGCAGTTCTTC	CASSLERGDFTDEQFF
TRBD2	.	TRBV7-9	TRBJ2-3	TGTGCCAGCAGCCCACAGCGGGAGGGCCCAGCAGATACGCAGTATTTT	CASSPQREGPADTQYF
TRBD1	.	TRBV11-2	TRBJ1-4	TGTGCCAGCAGCTATTACAGGGGGGATGAAAAACTGTTTTTT	CASSYYRGDEKLFF
.	.	TRBV5-4	TRBJ2-1	TGTGCCAGCAGCTTATTGACTAGCTCCTACAATGAGCAGTTCTTC	CASSLLTSSYNEQFF
TRBD2	.	TRBV7-8	TRBJ2-1	TGTGCCGTCTGGACTAGCTTCAGTGAGCAGTTCTTC	CAVWTSFSEQFF
.	.	TRBV15	TRBJ1-1	TGTGCCACCAGCAGAGAGGGGGGGCGCGAGACTGAAGCTTTCTTT	CATSREGGRETEAFF
TRBD1	.	TRBV14	TRBJ2-7	TGTGCCAGCAGCCACCTATGGACAGGGGGTTCCGACGAGCAGTACTTC	CASSHLWTGGSDEQYF
.	.	TRBV19	TRBJ1-5	TGTGCCAGTATCCGGGACCCCTCGGCAGGCAATCAGCCCCAGCATTTT	CASIRDPSAGNQPQHF
.	.	TRBV27	TRBJ1-5	TGTGCCAGCAGCCCGACAGATAGCAATCAGCCCCAGCATTTT	CASSPTDSNQPQHF
.	.	TRBV29-1	TRBJ2-2	TGCAGCGTTGGGGTGAGGAACACCGGGGAGCTGTTTTTT	CSVGVRNTGELFF
.	.	TRBV9	TRBJ1-2	TGTGCCAGCAGCGCGAAAAAGGGTGACGGCTATGGCTACACCTTC	CASSAKKGDGYGYTF
.	.	TRBV7-8	TRBJ2-7	TGTGCCAGCAGCTTGAGGTACGAGCAGTACTTC	CASSLRYEQYF
TRBD1	.	TRBV28	TRBJ1-2	TGTGCCAGCAGTCCCGCCGGGACAGGGGGCTATGGCTACACCTTC	CASSPAGTGGYGYTF
.	.	TRBV18	TRBJ2-1	TGTGCCAGCTCAATATCCGGGAAAAATGAGCAGTTCTTC	CASSISGKNEQFF
.	.	TRBV5-1	TRBJ2-7	TGCGCCAGCTCCGATCCCGGGACTTCGATCGAGCAGTACTTC	CASSDPGTSIEQYF
TRBD2	.	TRBV28	TRBJ2-7	TGTGCCAGCAGTTCGGGACTAGCGGGGTTGGGCTACGAGCAGTACTTC	CASSSGLAGLGYEQYF
.	.	TRBV4-2	TRBJ2-7	TGTGCCAGCAGCCAAGAGGCCTACTCCTACGAGCAGTACTTC	CASSQEAYSYEQYF
.	few	TRBV29-1	TRBJ1-1	TGCAGCGTACAGTCGGGGGCCCTCACTGAAGCTTTCTTT	CSVQSGALTEAFF
.	.	TRBV4-1	TRBJ2-7	TGCGCCAGCAGCCAATCGGGACGGACCTACGAGCAGTACTTC	CASSQSGRTYEQYF
.	.	TRBV4-2	TRBJ2-1	TGTGCCAGCAGCCAAGTATCTAACAATGAGCAGTTCTTC	CASSQVSNNEQFF